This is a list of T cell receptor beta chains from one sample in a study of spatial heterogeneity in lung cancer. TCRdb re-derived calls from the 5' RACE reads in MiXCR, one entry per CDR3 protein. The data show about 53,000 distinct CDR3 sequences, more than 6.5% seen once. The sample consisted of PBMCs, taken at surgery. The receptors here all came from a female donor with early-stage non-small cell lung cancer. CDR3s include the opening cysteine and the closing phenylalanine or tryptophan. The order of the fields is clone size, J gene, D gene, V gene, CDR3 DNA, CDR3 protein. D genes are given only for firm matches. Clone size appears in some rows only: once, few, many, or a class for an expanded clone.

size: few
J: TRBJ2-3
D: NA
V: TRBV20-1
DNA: TGCAGTGCTCGCCGGACGGTTAGCACAGATACGCAGTATTTT
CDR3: CSARRTVSTDTQYF

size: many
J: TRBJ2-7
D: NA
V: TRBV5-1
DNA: TGCGCCAGCAGCGCTGGACCAGGGATCTACGAGCAGTACTTC
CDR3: CASSAGPGIYEQYF

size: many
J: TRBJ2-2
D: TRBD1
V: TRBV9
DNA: TGTGCCAGCAGCGTAGTCGGGCCGGGGACAGGGGAAGCCGGGGAGCTGTTTTTT
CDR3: CASSVVGPGTGEAGELFF

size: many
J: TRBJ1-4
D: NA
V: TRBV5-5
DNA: TGTGCCAGCAGTTCCACCGGGACAAATGAAAAACTGTTTTTT
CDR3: CASSSTGTNEKLFF

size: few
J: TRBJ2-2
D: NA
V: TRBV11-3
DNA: TGTGCCAGCAGCTTTCAGCAGGGAGCCACCGGGGAGCTGTTTTTT
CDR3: CASSFQQGATGELFF

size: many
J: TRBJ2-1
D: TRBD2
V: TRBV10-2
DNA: TGCGCCAGCAGTGAAGCGGGACTAGCGGGCCTTTACTCCTACAATGAGCAGTTCTTC
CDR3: CASSEAGLAGLYSYNEQFF

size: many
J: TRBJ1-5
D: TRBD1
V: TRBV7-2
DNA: TGTGCCAGCAGCCGGCCGGGACAGGGGAATCAGCCCCAGCATTTT
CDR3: CASSRPGQGNQPQHF

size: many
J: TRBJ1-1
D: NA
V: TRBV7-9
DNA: TGTGCCAGCAGCTTGGTGACAGAGGAAGCTTTCTTT
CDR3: CASSLVTEEAFF

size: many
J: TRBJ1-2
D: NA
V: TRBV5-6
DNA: TGTGCCAGCAGCTTGGCCGGGGGGCAAAACTATGGCTACACCTTC
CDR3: CASSLAGGQNYGYTF

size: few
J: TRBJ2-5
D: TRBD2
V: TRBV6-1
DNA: TGTGCCAGCAGGACTAGCGGGCAAGAGACCCAGTACTTC
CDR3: CASRTSGQETQYF

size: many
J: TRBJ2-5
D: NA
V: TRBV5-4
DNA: TGTGCCAGCAGCTTGCGGGGGTGGGAGACCCAGTACTTC
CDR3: CASSLRGWETQYF

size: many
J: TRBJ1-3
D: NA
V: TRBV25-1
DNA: TGTGCCAGCAGTCCTGGAAACACCATATATTTT
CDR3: CASSPGNTIYF

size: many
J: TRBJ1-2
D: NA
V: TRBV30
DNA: TGTGCCTGTTTAGCCAAGACCGACCACTATGGCTACACCTTC
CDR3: CACLAKTDHYGYTF

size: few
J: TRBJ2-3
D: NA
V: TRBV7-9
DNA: TGTGCCAGCAGCTTAGTCAGCTTACGAGATACGCAGTATTTT
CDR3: CASSLVSLRDTQYF

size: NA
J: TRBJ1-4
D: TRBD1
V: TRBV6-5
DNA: TGTGCCAGCAGTTCCATGGGGACAGGGGCAGCGGAACTGTTTTTT
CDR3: CASSSMGTGAAELFF

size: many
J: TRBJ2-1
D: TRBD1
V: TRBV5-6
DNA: TGTGCCAGCAGCTTACAGGGGGATGAGCAGTTCTTC
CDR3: CASSLQGDEQFF

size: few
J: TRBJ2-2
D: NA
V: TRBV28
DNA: TGTGCCAGCGTAGGGGACACCGGGGAGCTGTTTTTT
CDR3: CASVGDTGELFF

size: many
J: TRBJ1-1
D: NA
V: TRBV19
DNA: TGTGCCAGTAGTATTCAAGCGAACACTGAAGCTTTCTTT
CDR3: CASSIQANTEAFF

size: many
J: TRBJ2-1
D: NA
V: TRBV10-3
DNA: TGTGCCATCAGTGCCAGGGGAAATGAGCAGTTCTTC
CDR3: CAISARGNEQFF

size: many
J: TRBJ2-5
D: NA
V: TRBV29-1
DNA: TGCAGCGTTGAAGCGCGACAGGAGGGGGAGACCCAGTACTTC
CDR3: CSVEARQEGETQYF

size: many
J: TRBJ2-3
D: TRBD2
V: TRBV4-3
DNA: TGCGCCAGCAGCCCGGGACTAGCTACAGATACGCGGTATTTT
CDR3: CASSPGLATDTRYF

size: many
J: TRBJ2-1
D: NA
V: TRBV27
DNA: TGTGCCAGCAGGACCCCTGGTTCTTACAATGAGCAGTTCTTC
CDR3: CASRTPGSYNEQFF

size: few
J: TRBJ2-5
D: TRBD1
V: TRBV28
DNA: TGTGCCAGCGAGCGACAGGGCTTAGAGACCCAGTACTTC
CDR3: CASERQGLETQYF

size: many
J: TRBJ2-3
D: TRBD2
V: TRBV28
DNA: TGTGCCTACCAACCTAGCGGGGGAAGCACAGATACGCAGTATTTT
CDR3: CAYQPSGGSTDTQYF